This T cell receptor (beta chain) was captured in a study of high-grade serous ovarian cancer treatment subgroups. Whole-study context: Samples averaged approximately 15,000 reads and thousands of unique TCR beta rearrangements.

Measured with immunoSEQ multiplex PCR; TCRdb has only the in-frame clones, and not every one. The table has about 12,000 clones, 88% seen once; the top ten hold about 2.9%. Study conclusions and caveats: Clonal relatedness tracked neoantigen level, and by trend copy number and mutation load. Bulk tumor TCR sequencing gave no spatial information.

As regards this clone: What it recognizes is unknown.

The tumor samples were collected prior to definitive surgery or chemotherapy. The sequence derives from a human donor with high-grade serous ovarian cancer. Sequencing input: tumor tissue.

CDR3 bases: TGTGCCACCAGCAGAGATACTAGCGGCATCTCCTACGAGCAGTACTTC. It translates to CATSRDTSGISYEQYF. The chain couples TRBV15 to TRBJ2-7, with 8 bases matching TRBD2. Germline CDR1 reads LNHNV; CDR2 reads YYDKDF (reference sequence). CDR3 length: 16 residues. J was trimmed by 0 bases and V by 0 bases; bases with no gene match: 4.